This section outlines one T cell receptor (beta chain) sequence together with its context. Its antigen is as yet unknown. The record originates from a study of cytomegalovirus exposure and HLA in healthy donors. Study in general: An early release of data contained 80 million to 85 million unique TCRs, which came from HLA-typed donors.

PCR amplification relied on 60 Vbeta primers (plus 13 Jbeta primers). Sequenced by immunoSEQ multiplex PCR; TCRdb stores in-frame clones only, minus some. Of under 200,000 clones in the sample, about 75% were seen once. Whole-study results and caveats: Among immune exposure information, only CMV serostatus was available.

This clonotype was sampled from a woman in her fifties or sixties in good health and CMV-seropositive. The material sequenced was PBMCs.

CDR3 protein: CASSLEPSSGANVLTF. The CDR3 coding sequence is TGCGCCAGCAGCTTGGAACCGAGCTCTGGGGCCAACGTCCTGACTTTC. The J gene is TRBJ2-6, the V gene TRBV5-1; D is ambiguous. This CDR3 has 16 amino acids. V was trimmed by 0 bases and J by 0 bases, leaving 7 bases between them. Germline CDR1 SGHRS, CDR2 YFSETQ.